This T cell receptor (beta chain) was found in a study of blood T cell repertoires in COVID-19 (dated by TCRdb to 2018 to 2021). The study in broad terms: Collaborator samples came from the United States, Italy and Spain and covered acute and convalescent phases of COVID-19. The prospective study material was composed of cDNA or gDNA derived from T cells, B-cell-depleted T cells, or PBMCs. Sample metadata almost always included a de-identified subject ID, COVID-19 status, age in years and sex. Where available, HLA class I and class II types were taken from metadata supplied by the sample provider and were not determined by assay-based typing. Subjects who had been exposed to COVID-19, were actively infected with it, or had recovered from it provided the deeply sampled blood TCRbeta repertoires that made up the dataset. Samples came from the ongoing ImmuneRACE study (first 160 participants) plus 1,254 subjects from 6 global collaborators. The repertoires were released in a freely available public database meant as a resource for research on the immune response to SARS-CoV-2. Here is what the overall study found, with its caveats: The amount of clinical and demographic metadata varied by source and participant and was provided uncurated.

The CDR3 starts with the cysteine, ends with the phenylalanine, and has 11 residues. CDR3 DNA is the only sequence kept; it has 33 bases, read in frame from the first base. Sequences SGHKS (CDR1) and YYEKEE (CDR2) are obtained from the germline V gene (reference sequence). V lost 2 bases and J lost 7 bases; the stretch between them is 6 bases long. As for this clone: Its antigen target is currently unknown. Base qualities are not recorded, but no much larger clone differs from it by a single base.

TCRbeta CDR3 regions were amplified from genomic DNA using the immunoSEQ Assay, a bias-controlled multiplex PCR. Under the source paper's analysis protocol: Within the assay, amplification of reference gene primers was used to estimate how many nucleated cells each sample contained. To quantify the absolute abundance of each unique TCRbeta CDR3 rearrangement, sequence reads were collapsed and filtered. Productive Simpson clonality was computed per sample as the square root of Simpson's diversity index over productive rearrangements. TCRdb obtained this table from immuneACCESS and retained in-frame rearrangements with V and J assigned. These tables miss some clones; where compared with another copy, unresolved V genes account for less than half of the shortfall, and the remainder is unexplained. V, J and clone size reflect that table, while D and trimming were determined from the DNA. The sample table lists roughly 120,000 clones, approximately 82% of them with a count of one. The top ten clones comprise 2% to 2.5% of the sample.

Collaborating institutions collected whole blood in K2EDTA tubes following their own protocols. For TCRbeta analysis, collaborator samples were shipped as frozen whole blood, as isolated PBMCs, or as DNA extracted from either sample type. Sequencing was done on a sample of peripheral blood. The rearranged chain carries TRBV5-5 and TRBJ1-2, with no confidently assigned D gene. This sequence originates from a man aged 25 to 40 with acute or convalescent COVID-19. CDR3 loop: CASSFTGGYTF. The nucleotide sequence is TGTGCCAGCAGCTTCACGGGTGGCTACACCTTC.